This entry describes one TCR beta chain. Its specificity is unknown. The sample comes from a study of shared clonotypes between healthy human individuals. General study results and limits: As a rule, naive subsets had a larger estimated richness than memory subsets. Clonotype sharing levels among donors were expected to vary with sequencing depth.

Donation came from healthy HIV-negative adults that had no recent acute infections or vaccinations. Libraries were prepared by immunoSEQ multiplex PCR; TCRdb keeps only in-frame clonotypes and omits some of them. The sample contains 850,000 to 1,200,000 clones, about three quarters of which appear only once. With 7 bases removed from V and 3 bases from J, the gap between germline ends came to 12 bases. Looked up from germline, CDR1 is SNHLY and CDR2 is FYNNEI. The CDR3 spans 14 residues. Source material: memory CD4+ T cells sorted from blood. Subset indicated: CD45RA-negative fraction. This receptor was taken from a man aged 18 to 29 in good health. J is TRBJ1-4 and V is TRBV2; D is possibly TRBD1 (5 bases). The DNA of the CDR3 is TGTGCCAGCACCCTAAGCAGGGCTAATGAAAAACTGTTTTTT. Protein: CASTLSRANEKLFF.